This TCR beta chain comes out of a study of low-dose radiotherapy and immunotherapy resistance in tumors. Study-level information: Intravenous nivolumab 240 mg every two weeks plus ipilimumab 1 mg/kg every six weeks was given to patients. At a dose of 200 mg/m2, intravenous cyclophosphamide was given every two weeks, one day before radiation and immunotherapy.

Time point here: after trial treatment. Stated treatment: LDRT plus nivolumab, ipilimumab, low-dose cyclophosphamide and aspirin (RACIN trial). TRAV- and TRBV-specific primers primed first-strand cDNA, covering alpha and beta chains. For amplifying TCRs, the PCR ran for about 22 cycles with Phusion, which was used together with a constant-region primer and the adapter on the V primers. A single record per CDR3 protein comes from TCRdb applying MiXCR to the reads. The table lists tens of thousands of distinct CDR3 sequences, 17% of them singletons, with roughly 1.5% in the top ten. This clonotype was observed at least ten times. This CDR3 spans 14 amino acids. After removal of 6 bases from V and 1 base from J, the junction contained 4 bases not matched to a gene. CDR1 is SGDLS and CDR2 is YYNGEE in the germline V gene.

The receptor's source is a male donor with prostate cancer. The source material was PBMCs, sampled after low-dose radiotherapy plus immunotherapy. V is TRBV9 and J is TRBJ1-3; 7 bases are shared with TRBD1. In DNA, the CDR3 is TGTGCCAGCACAGGGACAGAATCTGGAAACACCATATATTTT. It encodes CASTGTESGNTIYF.